Listed below are T cell receptor beta chains from one sample, sequenced in a study of blood T cell repertoires in COVID-19. Data came from immunoSEQ multiplex PCR; TCRdb stores just in-frame clones and leaves some out. The table has about 69,000 clones, 85% to 90% seen once. The sequenced sample consisted of peripheral blood. These receptors all stem from a man in his fifties with acute or convalescent COVID-19. CDR3s include the opening cysteine and the closing phenylalanine or tryptophan. D genes are given only for firm matches. Not every row has a clone size; where given, it reads once, few, many or a size class.

v_call	j_call	clone_size	d_call	cdr3_nt	cdr3_aa
TRBV10-3	TRBJ1-1	-	TRBD1	TGTGCCATCAATCAAGACAGGGGGAACACTGAAGCTTTCTTT	CAINQDRGNTEAFF
TRBV7-9	TRBJ2-1	-	-	TGTGCCAGCAGCATCAGAGCGGCGTGGGGTAATGAGCAGTTCTTC	CASSIRAAWGNEQFF
TRBV10-3	TRBJ2-7	-	TRBD2	TGTGCCATCAGTGATCTAGCGGGAGATTACGAGCAGTACTTC	CAISDLAGDYEQYF
TRBV5-1	TRBJ1-6	-	TRBD1	TGCGCCAGCAGTAGTTTGACAGGGTCTAATTCACCCCTCCACTTT	CASSSLTGSNSPLHF
TRBV20-1	TRBJ1-1	-	-	TGCAGTGCTAGAAACGGGAGGGCTTTCTTT	CSARNGRAFF
TRBV12-2	TRBJ2-3	-	-	TGTGCAAGTCGCACAAGACCCCTTCCCGTACACCAGGCGCAGTATTTT	CASRTRPLPVHQAQYF
TRBV7-2	TRBJ2-7	-	TRBD2	TGTGCCAGCAGCTTAGATGGTAGCGGGGGGCGGGAGCAGTACTTC	CASSLDGSGGREQYF
TRBV21-1	TRBJ1-4	-	-	TGTGCCAGCAGCATCCGGCGACAGGGTGCTAATGAAAAACTGTTTTTT	CASSIRRQGANEKLFF
TRBV11-2	TRBJ2-5	-	-	TGTGCCAGCAGCTTACGTCGAGGAGAGACCCAGTACTTC	CASSLRRGETQYF
TRBV29-1	TRBJ1-2	few	TRBD1	TGCAGCGTTGAAGTCACAGGGGGCCACTATGGCTACACCTTC	CSVEVTGGHYGYTF
TRBV24-1	TRBJ2-1	once	-	TGTGCCACCAGTGACTACGACTACAATGAGCAGTTCTTC	CATSDYDYNEQFF
TRBV21-1	TRBJ2-7	-	-	TGTGCCAGCAGCAAAGTTTCACAGGGAACCTACGAGCAGTACTTC	CASSKVSQGTYEQYF
TRBV4-1	TRBJ1-6	-	-	TGCGCCAGCAGCCACATCCCAAAAACCTTCCCTGGCCCTGCAAGCGGTAATTCACCCCTCCACTTT	CASSHIPKTFPGPASGNSPLHF
TRBV28	TRBJ2-4	few	-	TGTGCCAGCAGTTTTGGGGGCTCAGCCAAAAACATTCAGTACTTC	CASSFGGSAKNIQYF
TRBV7-2	TRBJ2-7	once	TRBD2	TGTGCCAGCAGCTTAGGGGCTAGCGGGCCCTCCTACGAGCAGTACTTC	CASSLGASGPSYEQYF
TRBV5-4	TRBJ2-2	-	TRBD2	TGTGCCAGCAGCTTTACTAGCGGGAGTGGCGGGGAGCTGTTTTTT	CASSFTSGSGGELFF
TRBV2	TRBJ2-7	once	TRBD2	TGTGCCAGCAGTGTCCCAAAGACTAGCGGAATCAAGACGGGCGAGCAGTACTTC	CASSVPKTSGIKTGEQYF
TRBV19	TRBJ2-1	-	TRBD2	TGTGCCAGTAGTATACCTGGACTAGCGGGAGGGCCCCCCTACAATGAGCAGTTCTTC	CASSIPGLAGGPPYNEQFF
TRBV5-8	TRBJ2-3	-	-	TGTGCCAGCAGCTTACAGTGGGCTAGCACAGATACGCAGTATTTT	CASSLQWASTDTQYF
TRBV7-8	TRBJ2-1	-	TRBD2	TGTGCCAGCAGCTTAGCGACGACTAGCGTATACAATGAGCAGTTCTTC	CASSLATTSVYNEQFF
TRBV5-1	TRBJ2-3	-	TRBD2	TGCGCCAGCAGCTTGGGAACTAGCGAGAGCACAGATACGCAGTATTTT	CASSLGTSESTDTQYF
TRBV12-3/TRBV12-4	TRBJ1-6	-	-	TGTGCCAGCACCGGCAGGGCGGGATCACCCCTCCACTTT	CASTGRAGSPLHF
TRBV3-1/TRBV3-2	TRBJ1-2	-	TRBD1	TGTGCCAGCAGCCAAGGGGGACAGGGGTATCGCGGCTACACCTTC	CASSQGGQGYRGYTF
TRBV3-1/TRBV3-2	TRBJ2-5	-	-	TGTGCCAGCAGCCAATTGGGGAGGGAGACCCAGTACTTC	CASSQLGRETQYF
TRBV12-5	TRBJ1-1	once	-	TGTGCTAGTGGTTTGGTACTCTCAGGGGCCAACACTGAAGCTTTCTTT	CASGLVLSGANTEAFF
TRBV9	TRBJ2-4	once	-	TGTGCCAGCAGCGTAGGCGATAAAAACATTCAGTACTTC	CASSVGDKNIQYF
TRBV24-1	TRBJ2-3	-	-	TGTGCCACCAGTGATTTCATGGCTAGCGTAGATACGCAGTATTTT	CATSDFMASVDTQYF
TRBV30	TRBJ1-1	once	-	TGTGCCTGGAGGGCGGGCCCTGGACAGCCGAACACTGAAGCTTTCTTT	CAWRAGPGQPNTEAFF
TRBV5-1	TRBJ1-6	once	-	TGCGCCAGCAGCCTAGGGACAACATCCCATAATTCACCCCTCCACTTT	CASSLGTTSHNSPLHF
TRBV12-3/TRBV12-4	TRBJ1-2	-	TRBD1	TGTGCCAGCCGGACAGGGCGAGGCTATGGCTACACCTTC	CASRTGRGYGYTF
TRBV27	TRBJ2-5	-	-	TGTGCCAGCAGCCCGGTCGGGGTAGAGACCCAGTACTTC	CASSPVGVETQYF
TRBV25-1	TRBJ2-1	-	-	TGTGCCAGCAGCCCTTCCAGGGGATACAATGAGCAGTTCTTC	CASSPSRGYNEQFF
TRBV27	TRBJ2-7	-	-	TGTGCCAGCAGTTTAGGAGGGAGCCGGGGCGACGAGCAGTACTTC	CASSLGGSRGDEQYF
TRBV6-5	TRBJ1-2	-	TRBD1	TGTGCCAGCAGTTACTCTCACATGACAGGGGCCCATGGCTACACCTTC	CASSYSHMTGAHGYTF
TRBV18	TRBJ1-5	-	-	TGTGCCAGCTCACCCGACGCGGATAGCAATCAGCCCCAGCATTTT	CASSPDADSNQPQHF
TRBV7-9	TRBJ2-2	-	TRBD2	TGTGCCAGCAGCCCATCATTGCGGGAGGGCCTCACCGGGGAGCTGTTTTTT	CASSPSLREGLTGELFF
TRBV30	TRBJ2-2	-	TRBD2	TGTGCCTGGAGAGGACTAGCGGGAGGGTTGGGGGAGCTGTTTTTT	CAWRGLAGGLGELFF
TRBV9	TRBJ1-6	once	-	TGTGCCAGCAGCGTCCGGGTGGATTCACCCCTCCACTTT	CASSVRVDSPLHF
TRBV3-1/TRBV3-2	TRBJ2-4	-	TRBD2	TGTGCCAGCAGCAAAGAGAGCTCTAGCGGGAGGGGCCGAGACTTTCAGTACTTC	CASSKESSSGRGRDFQYF
TRBV4-1	TRBJ2-1	-	-	TGCGCCAGCAGCCAAGACGGTTATGAGCAGTTCTTC	CASSQDGYEQFF
TRBV2	TRBJ2-5	few	TRBD1	TGTGCCAGCAACCAACAAGTCCCGGGACAGGGGGCGCGAGGGACCCAGTACTTC	CASNQQVPGQGARGTQYF
TRBV12-3/TRBV12-4	TRBJ2-5	-	TRBD2	TGTGCCAGCACCTTCGGGGGGAAGGAGACCCAGTACTTC	CASTFGGKETQYF
TRBV19	TRBJ1-2	-	TRBD1	TGTGCCAGTAGTATGCCGGGACAGGGACCGTATGGCTACACCTTC	CASSMPGQGPYGYTF
TRBV24-1	TRBJ2-2	-	TRBD2	TGTGCCACCAGTGGTACTAGCGGGAGTCGGGAGCTGTTTTTT	CATSGTSGSRELFF
TRBV19	TRBJ2-7	-	-	TGTGCCAGTAGTATAATATCTACGTCGGGGGAGCAGTACTTC	CASSIISTSGEQYF
TRBV7-8	TRBJ1-2	-	TRBD1	TGTGCCAGCAGCTGGACCGGGACAGGGCCCCTCTATGGCTACACCTTC	CASSWTGTGPLYGYTF
TRBV6-5	TRBJ2-7	-	-	TGTGCCAGCAGTTACTCAATCCTAGGGGGATACGAGCAGTACTTC	CASSYSILGGYEQYF
TRBV15	TRBJ1-1	-	-	TGTGCCACCAGCAGAGAGGTAATCGGGGGTACTGAAGCTTTCTTT	CATSREVIGGTEAFF
TRBV11-2	TRBJ2-3	-	TRBD2	TGTGCCAGCAGCTTGCGGCTAGCGGGAGGGACTAGCACAGATACGCAGTATTTT	CASSLRLAGGTSTDTQYF
TRBV10-3	TRBJ1-6	few	-	TGTGCCACCCTCTCGCGTGTTCTGTCGAGGGCTAATTCACCCCTCCACTTT	CATLSRVLSRANSPLHF
TRBV30	TRBJ1-2	once	TRBD1	TGTGCCTGGAGTGGAACTCGACGGACAGGGGAGGGAGGCTACACCTTC	CAWSGTRRTGEGGYTF